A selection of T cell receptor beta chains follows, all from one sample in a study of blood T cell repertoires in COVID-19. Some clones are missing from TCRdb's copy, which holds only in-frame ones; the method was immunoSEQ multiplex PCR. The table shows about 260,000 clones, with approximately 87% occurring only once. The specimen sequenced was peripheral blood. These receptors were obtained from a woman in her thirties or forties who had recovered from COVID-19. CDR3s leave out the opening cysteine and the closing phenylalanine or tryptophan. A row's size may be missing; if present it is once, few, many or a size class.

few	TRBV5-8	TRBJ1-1	ASSFPNLWTEAF
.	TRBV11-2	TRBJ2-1	ASSRGLSSYNEQF
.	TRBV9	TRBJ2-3	ASSAEGEDTQY
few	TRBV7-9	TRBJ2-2	ASIRDFGELF
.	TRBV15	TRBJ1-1	ATSRSLTDGAEAF
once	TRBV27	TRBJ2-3	ASKGGGPSLSTDTQY
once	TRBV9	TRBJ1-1	ASSPRTPLTNTEAF
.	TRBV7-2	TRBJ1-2	ASTPSTGSNYGYT
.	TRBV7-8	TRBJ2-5	ASSTYRVQETQY
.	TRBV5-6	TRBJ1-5	ASSSPSEADQPQH
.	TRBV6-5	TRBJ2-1	ASSLSGEDSEQF
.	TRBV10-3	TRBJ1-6	AISTDPRQQGYNSPLH
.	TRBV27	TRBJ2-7	ASSLTEFSYEQY
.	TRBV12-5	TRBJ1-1	ASGLIVAVNTEAF
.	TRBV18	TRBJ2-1	ASSPRGLAMDNEQF
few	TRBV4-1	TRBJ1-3	ASSQEKPDSGNTIY
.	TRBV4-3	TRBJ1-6	ASSPMGGSNSPLH
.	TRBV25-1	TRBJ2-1	ASSEGRTGWVNEQF
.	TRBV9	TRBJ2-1	ASSVQGWPYNEQF
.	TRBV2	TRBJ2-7	ASSEGGDRAHEQY
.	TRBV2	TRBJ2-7	ASKLREQY
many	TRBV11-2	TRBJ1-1	ASSLAPGGIPNTEAF
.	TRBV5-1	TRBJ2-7	ASSAWTSGTYEQY
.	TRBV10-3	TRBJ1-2	AISESTRNYGYT
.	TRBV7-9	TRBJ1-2	ASSLVTGNYGYT
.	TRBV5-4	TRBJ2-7	ASSLATSGDPYEQY
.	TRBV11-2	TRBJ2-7	ASSLTGTYEQY
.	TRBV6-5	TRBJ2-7	ASSTRDRVYEQY
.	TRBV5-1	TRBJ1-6	ASSFLEGGRGESPLH
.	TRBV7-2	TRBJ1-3	ASSLVGAARGYTIY
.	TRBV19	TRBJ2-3	ASSRQGDATDTQY
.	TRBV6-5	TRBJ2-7	ASSYTGTSYEQY
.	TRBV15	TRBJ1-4	ATSRSSTGLDEKLF
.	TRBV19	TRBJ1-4	ASSIWSGEKLF
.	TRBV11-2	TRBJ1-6	ASSQGPLNSPLH
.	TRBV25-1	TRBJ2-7	ASGAFGSYEQY
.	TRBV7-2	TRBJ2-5	ASTPSLAGGGGEAQY
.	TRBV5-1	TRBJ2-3	ASHSTALSTDTQY
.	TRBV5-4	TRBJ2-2	ASSSRGSNTGELF
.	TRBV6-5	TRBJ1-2	ASSYGGEVSYT
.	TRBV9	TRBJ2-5	ASSVSTDPGQETQY
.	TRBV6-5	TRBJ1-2	ASSYPQTGDYGYT
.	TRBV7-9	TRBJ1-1	ASSFSVNTEAF
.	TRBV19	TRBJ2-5	ASSIRDRPSYKETQY
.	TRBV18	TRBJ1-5	ASSPTAPGGQPQH
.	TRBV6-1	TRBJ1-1	ASSARTGRAKSEAF
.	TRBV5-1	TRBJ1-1	ASTPGVQNTEAF
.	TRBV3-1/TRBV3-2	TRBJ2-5	ASSQDSGLAGGRLETQY
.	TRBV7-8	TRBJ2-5	ASSLGGHIIQETQY
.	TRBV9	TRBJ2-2	ASSVALANTGELF
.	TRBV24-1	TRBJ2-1	ATSGGVGRGTNEQF
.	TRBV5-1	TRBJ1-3	ASSWGLGSGNTIY
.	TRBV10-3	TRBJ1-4	AISERQPATNEKLF
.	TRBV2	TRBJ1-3	ASSQQGFGGGNTIY